A selection of T cell receptor beta chains follows, all from one sample in a study of blood T cell repertoires in COVID-19. This table comes from immunoSEQ multiplex PCR, and its TCRdb copy is limited to in-frame clones, with some not included. The table lists about 180,000 clones, around 85% of them singletons, with approximately 11% in the top ten. Input material: peripheral blood. The source of these receptors is a human donor with active or convalescent COVID-19. The donor label of this sample is uncertain. Both conserved end residues are part of each CDR3. Fields, in order: clone size, D gene, V gene, J gene, CDR3 protein, CDR3 DNA. A D gene is named only where the DNA matches it firmly. Clone size appears in some rows only: once, few, many, or a class for an expanded clone.

-,-,TRBV5-1,TRBJ1-6,CASSYSGDSPLHF,TGCGCCAGCAGCTACTCAGGGGATTCACCCCTCCACTTT
few,-,TRBV28,TRBJ1-3,CATQTDYSGNTIYF,TGTGCCACCCAGACTGATTACTCTGGAAACACCATATATTTT
-,-,TRBV10-3,TRBJ2-3,CAISSRVDTQYF,TGTGCCATCAGTAGCCGTGTTGATACGCAGTATTTT
once,-,TRBV11-2,TRBJ2-1,CASSADLSTYNEQFF,TGTGCCAGCAGCGCCGACCTTTCGACTTACAATGAGCAGTTCTTC
-,TRBD1,TRBV4-3,TRBJ1-4,CASSQDWGQGAWEKLFF,TGCGCCAGCAGCCAAGATTGGGGACAGGGGGCTTGGGAAAAACTGTTTTTT
once,TRBD1,TRBV5-4,TRBJ2-3,CASSLSRGSRVGTDTQYF,TGTGCCAGCAGCTTGTCCAGGGGGAGCAGGGTGGGCACAGATACGCAGTATTTT
-,TRBD1,TRBV4-1,TRBJ1-2,CASSQDRRQGTEVHTF,TGCGCCAGCAGCCAAGATCGAAGACAGGGGACCGAAGTCCACACCTTC
-,-,TRBV18,TRBJ2-3,CASSPYGSALTDTQYF,TGTGCCAGCTCACCATACGGGAGCGCCCTCACAGATACGCAGTATTTT
few,-,TRBV2,TRBJ1-1,CATSLLHTEAFF,TGTGCCACCAGCCTACTCCACACTGAAGCTTTCTTT
-,TRBD1,TRBV27,TRBJ1-1,CASSLGTANTEAFF,TGTGCCAGCAGCCTCGGGACAGCGAACACTGAAGCTTTCTTT
-,-,TRBV7-2,TRBJ2-6,CASIRGSGANVLTF,TGTGCCAGCATAAGGGGCTCTGGGGCCAACGTCCTGACTTTC
-,-,TRBV4-2,TRBJ1-1,CASSQSTGTSMNTEAFF,TGTGCCAGCAGCCAGAGCACAGGCACCTCTATGAACACTGAAGCTTTCTTT
-,-,TRBV9,TRBJ2-5,CASSAPVAVKVGGTQETQYF,TGTGCCAGCAGCGCCCCAGTAGCGGTGAAGGTGGGAGGAACTCAAGAGACCCAGTACTTC
once,-,TRBV25-1,TRBJ1-5,CASSGPGPGYSNQPQHF,TGTGCCAGCAGTGGACCCGGGCCAGGGTATAGCAATCAGCCCCAGCATTTT
-,TRBD2,TRBV7-2,TRBJ2-5,CASSFLAVSGGWETQYF,TGTGCCAGCAGCTTCCTAGCCGTTAGCGGGGGATGGGAGACCCAGTACTTC
-,TRBD2,TRBV7-3,TRBJ2-1,CASSPVLAGADNEQFF,TGTGCCAGCAGCCCTGTACTAGCGGGAGCGGACAATGAGCAGTTCTTC
-,TRBD2,TRBV2,TRBJ2-5,CASSEGGGRGTQYF,TGTGCCAGCAGTGAAGGGGGGGGACGGGGGACCCAGTACTTC
-,TRBD2,TRBV4-3,TRBJ2-1,CASSQETSGGADEQFF,TGCGCCAGCAGCCAAGAGACTAGCGGGGGGGCCGATGAGCAGTTCTTC
-,-,TRBV5-8,TRBJ2-7,CASSFGAPRTYEQYF,TGTGCCAGCAGCTTTGGAGCTCCCCGGACCTACGAGCAGTACTTC
-,TRBD1,TRBV5-6,TRBJ1-1,CASSFQGAETEAFF,TGTGCCAGCAGCTTCCAGGGGGCGGAAACTGAAGCTTTCTTT
-,TRBD1,TRBV12-3/TRBV12-4,TRBJ1-4,CAIQTGANEKLFF,TGTGCCATCCAGACAGGGGCGAATGAAAAACTGTTTTTT
once,-,TRBV7-7,TRBJ2-3,CASSPMGRTSTDTQYF,TGTGCCAGCAGCCCCATGGGGAGAACAAGCACAGATACGCAGTATTTT
once,-,TRBV6-5,TRBJ2-5,CASSYPLGEQETQYF,TGTGCCAGCAGTTACCCACTCGGGGAGCAAGAGACCCAGTACTTC
-,TRBD2,TRBV4-3,TRBJ2-3,CASSRLQGTSGDTQYF,TGCGCCAGCAGCCGGCTCCAGGGGACTAGCGGGGATACGCAGTATTTT
-,TRBD2,TRBV5-1,TRBJ2-1,CASSLMREAAYNEQFF,TGCGCCAGCAGCTTGATGCGGGAGGCAGCCTACAATGAGCAGTTCTTC
few,-,TRBV6-5,TRBJ1-1,CASSSQGLNTEAFF,TGTGCCAGCAGTTCACAGGGATTGAACACTGAAGCTTTCTTT
-,-,TRBV2,TRBJ1-4,CATKWGQNEKLFF,TGTGCCACCAAGTGGGGGCAGAATGAAAAACTGTTTTTT
-,-,TRBV5-1,TRBJ2-7,CASSPRVGGPSDEQYF,TGCGCCAGCAGCCCCCGGGTGGGGGGACCGTCTGACGAGCAGTACTTC
-,-,TRBV7-7,TRBJ2-2,CASGPGGLNTGELFF,TGTGCCAGCGGACCGGGGGGCCTGAACACCGGGGAGCTGTTTTTT
-,-,TRBV5-1,TRBJ1-2,CASSLAPGSYGYTF,TGCGCCAGCAGCTTGGCACCGGGGAGCTATGGCTACACCTTC
-,-,TRBV11-3,TRBJ2-7,CASSSSGLTPNAEQYF,TGTGCCAGCAGCTCCTCGGGACTCACCCCCAACGCGGAGCAGTACTTC
-,TRBD2,TRBV30,TRBJ2-5,CAWSVLMGGETQYF,TGTGCCTGGAGTGTTTTAATGGGGGGGGAGACCCAGTACTTC
-,TRBD1,TRBV10-3,TRBJ1-1,CAISGSRDRGIGDTEAFF,TGTGCCATCAGTGGTTCACGGGACAGGGGAATAGGGGACACTGAAGCTTTCTTT
-,-,TRBV11-2,TRBJ2-5,CASSLQGAQETQYF,TGTGCCAGCAGCTTACAAGGAGCCCAAGAGACCCAGTACTTC
-,-,TRBV7-9,TRBJ2-7,CASTPVEGYEQYF,TGTGCCAGCACCCCGGTGGAGGGCTACGAGCAGTACTTC
-,TRBD1,TRBV7-3,TRBJ1-2,CASGTGASAYGYTF,TGTGCCAGCGGGACAGGGGCTTCGGCCTATGGCTACACCTTC
-,-,TRBV4-2,TRBJ2-3,CASSPGAVPSTDTQYF,TGTGCCAGCAGCCCCGGAGCGGTGCCTAGCACAGATACGCAGTATTTT
-,-,TRBV7-9,TRBJ2-2,CASSLVTGYTGELFF,TGTGCCAGCAGCTTAGTCACAGGGTACACCGGGGAGCTGTTTTTT
-,TRBD2,TRBV6-2/TRBV6-3,TRBJ2-7,CASSYSILAGYEQYF,TGTGCCAGCAGTTACTCGATACTAGCGGGGTACGAGCAGTACTTC
-,-,TRBV25-1,TRBJ2-3,CASSGASLDTQYF,TGTGCCAGCAGTGGGGCGAGTCTAGATACGCAGTATTTT